The 15 T cell receptor beta chains below all came from one sample that was sequenced in a study of T cell responses to AZD1222 COVID-19 vaccine. This table comes from immunoSEQ multiplex PCR, and its TCRdb copy is limited to in-frame clones, with some not included. This table has 100,000 to 150,000 clones, about 90% appearing once. Sequencing was performed on peripheral blood, taken on day 0 of AZD1222 vaccination. These TCRs come from an adult in good health.

The CDR3 bases are TGTGCCAGCAGCCAAGACAGGGGGAGGACCGGGGAGCTGTTTTTT. This encodes CASSQDRGRTGELFF. The chain carries TRBV3-1 (or the pseudogene TRBV3-2) and TRBJ2-2, with D perhaps matching TRBD1 (7 bases). V dropped 0 bases and J dropped 5 bases, with 10 bases sitting between them. This CDR3 is built from 15 residues. Germline V gene sequence: CDR1 LGHDT, CDR2 YNNKEL (reference sequence).

The chain has TRBV4-1 and TRBJ2-5; D is unresolved. The CDR3 runs to 16 residues. CDR1 is MGHRA, CDR2 YSYEKL, per germline. V lost 1 base and J 2 bases, leaving 14 bases between the germline ends. The CDR3 nucleotides read TGCGCCAGCAGCCAAGTGGATTTTGCGATACAAGAGACCCAGTACTTC. This gives the protein CASSQVDFAIQETQYF.

The V and J genes are TRBV29-1 and TRBJ2-1; possible D gene TRBD1, 5 bases. Germline-derived CDR1 and CDR2 are SQVTM and ANQGSEA. Trimming took off 7 bases at V and 4 bases at J, with 14 bases between the two ends. The CDR3 consists of 13 residues. The CDR3: CSAPRTNYNEQFF. For the CDR3, the DNA is TGCAGCGCTCCCCGGACAAATTACAATGAGCAGTTCTTC.

Here the CDR3 reads CASSLAGQGGETQYF. The CDR3 nucleotides are TGTGCCAGCAGCTTGGCCGGGCAGGGGGGAGAGACCCAGTACTTC. This chain connects TRBV5-4 to TRBJ2-5, with a weak D call TRBD1 (7 bases). V gave up 0 bases and J gave up 4 bases, with 13 bases separating them. CDR1 is SGHNT and CDR2 is YYREEE in the germline V gene (reference sequence). The CDR3 contains 15 residues.

The chain has TRBV2 and TRBJ1-3, with D uncertain. Trimming removed 0 bases at V and 0 bases at J, with 9 bases between. Germline V gene data show CDR1 as SNHLY and CDR2 as FYNNEI. The length of the CDR3 is 16 residues. The CDR3 sequence is CASSEAFAASGNTIYF. CDR3 bases: TGTGCCAGCAGTGAAGCGTTCGCAGCCTCTGGAAACACCATATATTTT.

V gene TRBV18 combines with J gene TRBJ2-2, with D possibly matching TRBD1 (8 bases). With 3 bases removed from V and 3 bases from J, the gap between germline ends came to 17 bases. The CDR3 covers 17 residues. Looked up from germline, CDR1 is KGHSH and CDR2 is LQKENI. The CDR3 is CASSPQATGGDTGELFF. The CDR3 DNA reads TGTGCCAGCTCACCCCAAGCTACAGGGGGGGACACCGGGGAGCTGTTTTTT.

V and J are TRBV19 and TRBJ2-2; 7 bases agree with TRBD1. Germline V gives CDR1 LNHDA, CDR2 SQIVND (reference sequence). This CDR3 comprises 14 residues. The V gene end was trimmed by 6 bases and the J gene end by 5 bases; junction bases not matched to a gene: 6. CDR3 nucleotides: TGTGCCAGTAGGGAGACAGGGCGGACCGGGGAGCTGTTTTTT. Protein sequence: CASRETGRTGELFF.

The V call is TRBV24-1, the J call TRBJ2-3; D possibly uses TRBD1 or TRBD2 (5 bases each). Trimming left V 3 bases short and J 4 bases short, with 13 bases between. CDR1 and CDR2 from the germline V gene are KGHDR and SFDVKD. This CDR3 has 15 amino acids. The CDR3: CATSDNGTPPDTQYF. The CDR3, as DNA: TGTGCCACCAGTGATAACGGGACGCCGCCAGATACGCAGTATTTT.

This chain connects TRBV11-2 to TRBJ1-2; D unclear. CDR1 is SGHAT and CDR2 is FQNNGV in the germline V gene. V was cut by 2 bases and J by 8 bases, with 18 bases left in between. CDR3 size: 15 residues. CDR3 in DNA: TGTGCCAGCAGCTTAAGAGCCGACGGCACTAAGGGCTACACCTTC. Translated: CASSLRADGTKGYTF.

This CDR3 reads CASSLGGDSPMETQYF. The CDR3 DNA reads as TGTGCCAGCAGCTTGGGGGGGGACAGCCCCATGGAGACCCAGTACTTC. This chain links TRBV5-5 with TRBJ2-5; possible D gene TRBD1, 7 bases. This CDR3 region has 16 residues. CDR1 SGHKS and CDR2 YYEKEE come from the germline V gene (reference sequence). Trimming took off 0 bases at V and 5 bases at J, with 17 bases between the two ends. The whole variable domain, remainder taken from reference TRBV5-5 and TRBJ2-5, is DAGVTQSPTHLIKTRGQQVTLRCSPISGHKSVSWYQQVLGQGPQFIFQYYEKEERGRGNFPDRFSARQFPNYSSELNVNALLLGDSALYLCASSLGGDSPMETQYFGPGTRLLVL.

This clone was found once. The chain joins TRBV7-3 to TRBJ2-3, with TRBD2 matching 12 bases. The CDR3 is 16 amino acids. V shed 4 bases and J 4 bases; nucleotides not matched to a gene: 6. Per germline, CDR1 SGHTA and CDR2 FQGTGA. The CDR3 bases are TGTGCCAGCAGCTCCACTAGCGGGGGGAAGGCAGATACGCAGTATTTT. Protein: CASSSTSGGKADTQYF.

The V gene is TRBV6-4, the J gene TRBJ1-6; 7 bases are a match to TRBD1. From germline, CDR1 is MRHNA and CDR2 SNTAGT. The CDR3 runs 13 residues. V trimming: 11 bases; J trimming: 10 bases; junction bases outside the gene matches: 11. The CDR3 protein is CAGRGPSGSPLHF. The DNA for the CDR3 is TGTGCCGGAAGGGGGCCCAGCGGGTCACCCCTCCACTTT.

The chain recombines TRBV5-1 with TRBJ2-2; TRBD2 is a possible D gene (6 bases). The CDR3 runs 15 residues. Trimming took off 4 bases at V and 2 bases at J, with 12 bases between the two ends. The germline CDR1 and CDR2 sequences are SGHRS and YFSETQ. The CDR3 here is CASSPEGLNTGELFF. CDR3 in DNA: TGCGCCAGCAGCCCGGAGGGACTTAACACCGGGGAGCTGTTTTTT.

V is TRBV4-2 and J is TRBJ2-1; 8 bases map to TRBD1. With V trimmed by 3 bases and J by 7 bases, 14 bases remained unmatched. The CDR3 runs to 17 residues. Germline-derived CDR1 and CDR2 are LGHNA and YNFKEQ. The CDR3 spells CASSQGQALNGRNEQFF. Here the CDR3 DNA reads TGTGCCAGCAGCCAGGGACAGGCCTTGAATGGGAGGAATGAGCAGTTCTTC.

This chain links TRBV6-5 with TRBJ2-3, with a weak D call TRBD2 (5 bases). V was pared by 7 bases and J by 6 bases, with 8 bases between. The CDR3 extends over 11 amino acids. From germline, CDR1 is MNHEY and CDR2 SVGAGI. CDR3 in DNA: TGTGCCAGCACCCGAGGGGATACGCAGTATTTT. Its translation is CASTRGDTQYF.